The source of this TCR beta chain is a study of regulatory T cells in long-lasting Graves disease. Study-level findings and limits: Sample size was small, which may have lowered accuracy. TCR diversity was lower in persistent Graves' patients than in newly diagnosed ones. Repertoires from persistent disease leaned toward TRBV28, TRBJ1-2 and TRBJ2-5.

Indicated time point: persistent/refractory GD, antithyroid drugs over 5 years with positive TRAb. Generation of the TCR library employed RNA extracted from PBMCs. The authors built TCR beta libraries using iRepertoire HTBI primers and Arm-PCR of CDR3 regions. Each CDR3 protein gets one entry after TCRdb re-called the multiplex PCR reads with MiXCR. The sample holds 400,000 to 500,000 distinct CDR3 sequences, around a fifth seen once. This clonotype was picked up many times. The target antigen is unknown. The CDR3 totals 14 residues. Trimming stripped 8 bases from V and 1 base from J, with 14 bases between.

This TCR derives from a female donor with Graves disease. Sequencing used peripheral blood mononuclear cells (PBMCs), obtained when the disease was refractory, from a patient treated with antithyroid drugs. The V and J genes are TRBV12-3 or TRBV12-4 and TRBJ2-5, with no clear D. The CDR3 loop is CASASPSFQETQYF. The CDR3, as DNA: TGTGCCAGCGCCTCCCCAAGTTTCCAAGAGACCCAGTACTTC.